This T cell receptor beta chain is drawn from a study of response to subunit inactivated influenza vaccine. Study observations and caveats: New T cells are recruited in small numbers by each seasonal influenza vaccination, according to the authors' suggestion.

CDR1 SGHTA and CDR2 FQGNSA come from the germline V gene. Trimming removed 1 base at V and 8 bases at J, with 14 bases between. The CDR3 is 14 residues long. In the case of this clonotype: Its target is not known.

TCRdb independently ran MiXCR on the RT-PCR reads; one entry per CDR3 protein. The table shows about 650,000 distinct CDR3 sequences, with around 13% occurring only once. The source is a man over 45 who received an inactivated influenza vaccine. This sample comprised PBMCs from blood, obtained approximately 15 days before vaccination. The chain is built from TRBV7-2 and TRBJ1-2; a possible D gene is TRBD1 (5 bases). For the CDR3, the DNA is TGTGCCAGCAGCTTAGAGACGGGGCGGGACGGCTACACCTTC. Its protein product is CASSLETGRDGYTF.